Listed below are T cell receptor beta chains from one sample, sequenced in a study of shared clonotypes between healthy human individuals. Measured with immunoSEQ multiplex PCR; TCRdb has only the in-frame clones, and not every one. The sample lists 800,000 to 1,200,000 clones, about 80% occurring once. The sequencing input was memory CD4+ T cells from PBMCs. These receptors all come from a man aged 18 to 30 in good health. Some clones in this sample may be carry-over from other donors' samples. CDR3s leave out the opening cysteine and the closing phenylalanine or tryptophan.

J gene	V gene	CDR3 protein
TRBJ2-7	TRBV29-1	SVVKEAEQY
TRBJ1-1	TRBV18	ASSLTTGVKPEAF
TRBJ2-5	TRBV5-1	ASSLDGGSFLQETQY
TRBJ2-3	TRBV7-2	ASSFGRGTDTQY
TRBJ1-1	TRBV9	ASTRVNTEAF
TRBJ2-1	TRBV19	ASIRSGSGNEQF
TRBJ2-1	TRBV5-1	ASQSTNSYNEQF
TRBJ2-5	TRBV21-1	ATSTEWETQY
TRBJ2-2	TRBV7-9	ASSFTRANTGELF
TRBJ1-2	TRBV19	ASSIAAGNYGYT
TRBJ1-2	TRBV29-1	SVDGQYGYT
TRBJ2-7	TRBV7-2	ASRPSTGTIYEQY
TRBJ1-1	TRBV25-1	ASRQVNTEAF
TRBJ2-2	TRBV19	ASSIRAGDSGELF
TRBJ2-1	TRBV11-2	ASSFIGSRNEQF
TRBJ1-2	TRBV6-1	ASSESGAVRYGYT
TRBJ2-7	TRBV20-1	SARLRFEQY
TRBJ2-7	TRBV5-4	ASSLIGYEQY
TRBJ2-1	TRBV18	ASSPVGGSYNEQF
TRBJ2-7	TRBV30	AWRTQGLSSYEQY
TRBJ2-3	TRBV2	AYGGDTQY
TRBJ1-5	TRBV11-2	ASSAGTSGNQPQH
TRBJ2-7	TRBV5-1	ASSFGTSGRAGAYEQY
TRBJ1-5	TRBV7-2	ASSLGSQPQH
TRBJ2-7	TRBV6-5	ASSPWGRSGYEQY
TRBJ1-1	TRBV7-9	ASSLQGTYTEAF
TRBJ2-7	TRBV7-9	ASSHDGSLSYEQY
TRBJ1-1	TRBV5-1	ASSFPSSTGYTEAF
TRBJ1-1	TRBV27	ASRGSPNTEAF
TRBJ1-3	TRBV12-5	ASGLGSGRNTIY
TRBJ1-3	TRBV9	ASSVAPGAFGNAIY
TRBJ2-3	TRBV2	ASARLAGGVDTQY
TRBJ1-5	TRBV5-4	ASSLWGTGNQPQH
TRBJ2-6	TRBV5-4	ASSLGQGAPGANVLT
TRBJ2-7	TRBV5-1	ASSPSGTDPYEQY
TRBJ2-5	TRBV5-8	ASSLGEETQY
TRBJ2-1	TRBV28	ASSFYNEQF
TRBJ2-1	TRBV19	ASTRLAGEDEQF
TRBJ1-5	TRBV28	ASSARTGGYNQPQH
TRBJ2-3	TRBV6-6	ANPGTSGSTDTQY
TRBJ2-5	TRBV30	AWSRSGETQY
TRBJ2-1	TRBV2	ASSLAGVNEQF
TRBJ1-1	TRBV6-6	ASSDQGDTEAF
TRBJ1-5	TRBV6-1	ASSEPQTGGGRPQH
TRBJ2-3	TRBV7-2	ASSLARTTDTQY
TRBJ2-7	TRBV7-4	ASSLSTGYEQY
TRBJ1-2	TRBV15	ATSRVRAGSYGYT
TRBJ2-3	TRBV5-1	ASSSGDLATDTQY